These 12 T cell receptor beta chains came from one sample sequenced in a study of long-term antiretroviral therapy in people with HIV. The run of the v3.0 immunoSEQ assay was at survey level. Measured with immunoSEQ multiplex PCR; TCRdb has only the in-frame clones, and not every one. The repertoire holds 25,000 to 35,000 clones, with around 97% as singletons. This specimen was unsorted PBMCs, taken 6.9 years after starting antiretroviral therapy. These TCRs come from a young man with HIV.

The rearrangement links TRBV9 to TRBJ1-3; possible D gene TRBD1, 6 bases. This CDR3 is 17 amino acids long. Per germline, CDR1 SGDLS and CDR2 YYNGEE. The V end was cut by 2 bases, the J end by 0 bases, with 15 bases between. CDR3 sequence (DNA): TGTGCCAGCAGCGTGGCGACAGGACTTAGCTCTGGAAACACCATATATTTT. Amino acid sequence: CASSVATGLSSGNTIYF.

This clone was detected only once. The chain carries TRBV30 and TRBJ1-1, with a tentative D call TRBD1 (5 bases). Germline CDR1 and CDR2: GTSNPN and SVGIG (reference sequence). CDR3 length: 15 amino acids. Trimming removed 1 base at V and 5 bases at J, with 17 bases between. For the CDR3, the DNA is TGTGCCTGGAGTGCCCCCTGGAACAGGTATACTGAAGCTTTCTTT. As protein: CAWSAPWNRYTEAFF.

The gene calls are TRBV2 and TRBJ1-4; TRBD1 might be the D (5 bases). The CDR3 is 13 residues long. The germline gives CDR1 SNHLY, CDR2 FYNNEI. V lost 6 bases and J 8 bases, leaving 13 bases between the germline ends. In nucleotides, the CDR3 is TGTGCCAGCAGGTCCAGGGCGTCGGAAAAACTGTTTTTT. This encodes CASRSRASEKLFF.

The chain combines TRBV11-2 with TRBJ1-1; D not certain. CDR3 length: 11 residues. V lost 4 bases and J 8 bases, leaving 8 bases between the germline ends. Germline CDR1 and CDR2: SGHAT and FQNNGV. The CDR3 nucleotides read TGTGCCAGCAGCTATACCGCGGAAGCTTTCTTT. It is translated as CASSYTAEAFF.

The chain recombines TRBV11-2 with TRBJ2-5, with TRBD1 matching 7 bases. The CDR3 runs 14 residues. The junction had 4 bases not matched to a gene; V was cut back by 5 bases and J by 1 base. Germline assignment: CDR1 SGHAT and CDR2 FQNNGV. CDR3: CASSIRGTQETQYF. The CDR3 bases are TGTGCCAGCAGCATCAGGGGGACCCAAGAGACCCAGTACTTC.

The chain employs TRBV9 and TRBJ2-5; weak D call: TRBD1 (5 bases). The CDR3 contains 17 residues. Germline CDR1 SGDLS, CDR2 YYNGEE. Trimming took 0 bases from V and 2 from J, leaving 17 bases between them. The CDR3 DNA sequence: TGTGCCAGCAGCGTAGCCCCAGGGAAAGTGGGGCAAGAGACCCAGTACTTC. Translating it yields CASSVAPGKVGQETQYF.

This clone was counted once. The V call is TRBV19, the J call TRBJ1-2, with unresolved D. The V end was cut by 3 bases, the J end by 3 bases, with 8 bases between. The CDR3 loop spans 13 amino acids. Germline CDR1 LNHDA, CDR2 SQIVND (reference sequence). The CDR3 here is CASSIGTDYGYTF. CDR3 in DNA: TGTGCCAGTAGTATCGGCACCGACTATGGCTACACCTTC.

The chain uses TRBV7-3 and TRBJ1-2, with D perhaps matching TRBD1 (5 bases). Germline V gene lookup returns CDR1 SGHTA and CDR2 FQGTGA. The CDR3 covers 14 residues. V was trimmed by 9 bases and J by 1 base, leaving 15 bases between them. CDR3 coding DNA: TGTGCCAGAGCGTGTCGGGGCCTTAACTATGGCTACACCTTC. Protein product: CARACRGLNYGYTF.

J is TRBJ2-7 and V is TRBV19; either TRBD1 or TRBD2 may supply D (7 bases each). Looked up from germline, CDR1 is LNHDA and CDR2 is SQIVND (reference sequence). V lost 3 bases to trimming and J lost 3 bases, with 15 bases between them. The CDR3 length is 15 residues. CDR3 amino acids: CASSIGEGALYEQYF. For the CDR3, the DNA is TGTGCCAGTAGTATCGGGGAGGGGGCTCTCTACGAGCAGTACTTC.

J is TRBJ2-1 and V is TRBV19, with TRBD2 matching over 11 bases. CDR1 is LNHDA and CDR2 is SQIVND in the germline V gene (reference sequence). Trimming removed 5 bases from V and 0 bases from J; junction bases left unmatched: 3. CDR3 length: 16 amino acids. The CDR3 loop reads CASSLAGGHSYNEQFF. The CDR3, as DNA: TGTGCCAGTAGTTTAGCGGGAGGGCACTCCTACAATGAGCAGTTCTTC.

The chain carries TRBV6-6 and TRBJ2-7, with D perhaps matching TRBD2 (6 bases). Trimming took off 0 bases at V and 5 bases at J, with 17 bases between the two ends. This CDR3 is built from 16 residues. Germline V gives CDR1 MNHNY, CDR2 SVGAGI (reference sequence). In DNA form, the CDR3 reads TGTGCCAGCAGTTACTCGATTAGGAGGGGCGGACACGAGCAGTACTTC. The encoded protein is CASSYSIRRGGHEQYF.

The CDR3 region has the DNA TGCAGCGTTTCCGGGACAGCAGCCTACGAGCAGTACTTC. This encodes CSVSGTAAYEQYF. This chain uses TRBV29-1 with TRBJ2-7, with TRBD1 identical over 7 bases. V lost 5 bases to trimming and J lost 2 bases; unmatched junction nucleotides: 6. Germline V gene data show CDR1 as SQVTM and CDR2 as ANQGSEA. This CDR3 is 13 amino acids long.